Below, 12 T cell receptor beta chains from the same sample are listed, as sequenced in a study of blood T cell repertoires in COVID-19. Produced via immunoSEQ multiplex PCR; TCRdb's table is partial and in-frame only. In the table there are fewer than 200,000 clones, roughly 84% of which are singletons. Material for sequencing was peripheral blood. These receptors were collected from an elderly woman with acute or convalescent COVID-19.

The V and J genes are TRBV2 and TRBJ2-7; D not resolved. V was cut by 0 bases and J by 0 bases, with 6 bases left in between. Germline CDR1 is SNHLY and CDR2 is FYNNEI. This CDR3 comprises 14 residues. CDR3 sequence reads: CASSEAGDSYEQYF. CDR3 nucleotide sequence: TGTGCCAGCAGTGAAGCAGGAGACTCCTACGAGCAGTACTTC.

This clone occurred many times. The CDR3 is CASSGGLAGDSYEQYF. As DNA, the CDR3 is TGCGCCAGCAGCGGGGGACTAGCGGGAGACTCCTACGAGCAGTACTTC. The rearrangement uses TRBV5-1 and TRBJ2-7; TRBD2 aligns across 14 bases. Germline assignment: CDR1 SGHRS and CDR2 YFSETQ. This CDR3 has 16 amino acids. The V and J ends lost 4 bases and 0 bases, in that order; junction bases with no gene match: 3.

The V call is TRBV11-2, the J call TRBJ2-3; 13 nucleotides align to TRBD2. With V trimmed by 2 bases and J by 4 bases, 12 bases remained unmatched. The CDR3 consists of 19 residues. Germline assignment: CDR1 SGHAT and CDR2 FQNNGV. CDR3 DNA: TGTGCCAGCAGCTTAACTAGCGGGGGGGCCGCGTTCGGCGCAGATACGCAGTATTTT. Amino acids: CASSLTSGGAAFGADTQYF. Complete variable domain (other parts from reference TRBV11-2 and TRBJ2-3): EAGVAQSPRYKIIEKRQSVAFWCNPISGHATLYWYQQILGQGPKLLIQFQNNGVVDDSQLPKDRFSAERLKGVDSTLKIQPAKLEDSAVYLCASSLTSGGAAFGADTQYFGPGTRLTVL.

V usage is TRBV18 and J usage is TRBJ2-2; TRBD2 matches 8 bases. With 5 bases clipped from V and 7 bases from J, the junction kept 6 bases outside the gene matches. Germline values: CDR1 KGHSH, CDR2 LQKENI. The CDR3 runs to 14 residues. DNA for the CDR3: TGTGCCAGCTCAAGCGGGAGTAGTATCGGGGAGCTGTTTTTT. The encoded protein is CASSSGSSIGELFF. Using reference TRBV18 and TRBJ2-2 for the parts outside the CDR3, the full variable domain is NAGVMQNPRHLVRRRGQEARLRCSPMKGHSHVYWYRQLPEEGLKFMVYLQKENIIDESGMPKERFSAEFPKEGPSILRIQQVVRGDSAAYFCASSSGSSIGELFFGEGSRLTVL.

V usage is TRBV5-5 and J usage is TRBJ2-3; D ambiguous. Trimming stripped 4 bases from V and 0 bases from J, with 15 bases between. The CDR3 consists of 16 residues. The germline CDR1 and CDR2 sequences are SGHKS and YYEKEE (reference sequence). DNA of the CDR3: TGTGCCAGCAGCCGTCGAACAGAGATTAGCACAGATACGCAGTATTTT. It codes for CASSRRTEISTDTQYF.

The DNA of the CDR3 is TGTGCTAGTGGTTTGTGGGCAGGGGGTTTGGTAACCACTGAAGCTTTCTTT. Protein sequence: CASGLWAGGLVTTEAFF. V is TRBV12-5 and J is TRBJ1-1; 7 bases line up with TRBD1. The CDR3 is 17 amino acids. V shed 2 bases, J shed 4 bases, and the junction held 13 bases outside the gene matches. Germline V gene data show CDR1 as LGHNT and CDR2 as FRNRAP.

The rearrangement joins TRBV19 to TRBJ2-3; weak D call: TRBD1 (5 bases). The CDR3 loop spans 13 amino acids. The germline gives CDR1 LNHDA, CDR2 SQIVND (reference sequence). The germline V and J ends were trimmed by 6 bases and 0 bases, with 7 bases remaining between them. CDR3 in amino acids: CASSWGSTDTQYF. The CDR3 region has the DNA TGTGCCAGTAGCTGGGGCAGCACAGATACGCAGTATTTT.

The rearrangement joins TRBV9 to TRBJ2-1; D gene uncertain. The CDR3 is 14 amino acids. In germline, CDR1 is SGDLS, CDR2 YYNGEE. V lost 0 bases and J lost 13, with 17 bases in between. The CDR3 nucleotides read TGTGCCAGCAGCGTAGCTTTTGGGTTAGCTATTCAGTTCTTC. Its protein is CASSVAFGLAIQFF.

The rearrangement uses TRBV6-2 or TRBV6-3 and TRBJ2-1, with 7 bases fitting TRBD2. The length of the CDR3 is 16 residues. The V gene end was trimmed by 0 bases and the J gene end by 4 bases; junction bases not matched to a gene: 6. Germline V gene lookup returns CDR1 MNHEY and CDR2 SVGEGT. CDR3 coding DNA: TGTGCCAGCAGTTACTCAAGCGGGGCAGAATACAATGAGCAGTTCTTC. Residues: CASSYSSGAEYNEQFF.

This chain joins TRBV11-1 and TRBJ2-7; maybe TRBD1 (6 bases). The ends were cut back, 1 base at V and 7 bases at J, with 11 bases in the middle. CDR3 length: 13 residues. Germline values: CDR1 SGHAT, CDR2 FQDESV (reference sequence). DNA of the CDR3: TGTGCCAGCAGCTTAGACAGGGTGTATGAGCAGTACTTC. Translated: CASSLDRVYEQYF.

V gene TRBV3-1 (or the pseudogene TRBV3-2) combines with J gene TRBJ1-6; no reliable D call. The CDR3 has 16 amino acids. In germline, CDR1 is LGHDT, CDR2 YNNKEL (reference sequence). Between the trimmed V and J ends, which lost 2 bases and 7 bases, there was a span of 15 bases. The CDR3 is CASSQIPGLTNSPLHF. CDR3 sequence (DNA): TGTGCCAGCAGCCAAATACCTGGACTGACGAATTCACCCCTCCACTTT.

In its sample, this clone was seen a few times. The V gene is TRBV7-2, the J gene TRBJ2-5; D uncertain. This CDR3 has 14 amino acids. V lost 5 bases, J lost 7 bases, and 17 bases lay in between. Germline loops: CDR1 SGHTA, CDR2 FQGNSA. The CDR3 sequence: CASSPNLIGGTQYF. The CDR3 nucleotides read TGTGCCAGCAGCCCGAACCTCATCGGCGGGACCCAGTACTTC.